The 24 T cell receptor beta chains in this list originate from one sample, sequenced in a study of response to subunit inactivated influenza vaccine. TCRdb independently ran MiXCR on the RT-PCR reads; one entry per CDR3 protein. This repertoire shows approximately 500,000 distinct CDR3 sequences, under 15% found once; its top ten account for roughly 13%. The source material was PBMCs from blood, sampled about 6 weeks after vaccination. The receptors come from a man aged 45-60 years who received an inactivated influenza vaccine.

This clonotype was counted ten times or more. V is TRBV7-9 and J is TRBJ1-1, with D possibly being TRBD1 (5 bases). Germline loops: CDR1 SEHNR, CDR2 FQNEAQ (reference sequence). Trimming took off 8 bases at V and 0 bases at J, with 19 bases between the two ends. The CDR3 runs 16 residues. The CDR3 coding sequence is TGTGCCAGCCCGGGCGAAGGGAGGGGTTTGAACACTGAAGCTTTCTTT. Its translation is CASPGEGRGLNTEAFF.

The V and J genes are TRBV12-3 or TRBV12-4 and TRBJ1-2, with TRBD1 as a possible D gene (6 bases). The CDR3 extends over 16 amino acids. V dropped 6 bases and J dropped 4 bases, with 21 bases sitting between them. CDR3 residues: CASSDQGGARSYGYTF. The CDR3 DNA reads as TGTGCCAGCAGCGATCAAGGGGGGGCTCGCAGCTATGGCTACACCTTC.

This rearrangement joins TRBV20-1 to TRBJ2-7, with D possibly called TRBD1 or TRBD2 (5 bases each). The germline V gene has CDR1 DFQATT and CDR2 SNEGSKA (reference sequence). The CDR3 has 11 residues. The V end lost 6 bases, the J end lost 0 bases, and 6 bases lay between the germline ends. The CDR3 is CSAGTSYEQYF. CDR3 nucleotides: TGCAGTGCAGGGACCTCCTACGAGCAGTACTTC.

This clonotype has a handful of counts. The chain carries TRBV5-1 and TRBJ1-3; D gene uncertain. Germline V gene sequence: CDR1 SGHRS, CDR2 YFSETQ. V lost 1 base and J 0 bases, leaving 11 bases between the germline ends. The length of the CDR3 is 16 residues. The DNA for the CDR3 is TGCGCCAGCAGCTTGTCACGGTCGACCTCTGGAAACACCATATATTTT. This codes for CASSLSRSTSGNTIYF.

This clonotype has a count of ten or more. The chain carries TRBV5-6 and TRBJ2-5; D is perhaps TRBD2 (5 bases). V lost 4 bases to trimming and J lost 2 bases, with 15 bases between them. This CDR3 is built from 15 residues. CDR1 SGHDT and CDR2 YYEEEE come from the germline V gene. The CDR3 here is CASSPEASPQETQYF. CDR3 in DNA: TGTGCCAGCAGCCCCGAGGCTAGCCCTCAAGAGACCCAGTACTTC.

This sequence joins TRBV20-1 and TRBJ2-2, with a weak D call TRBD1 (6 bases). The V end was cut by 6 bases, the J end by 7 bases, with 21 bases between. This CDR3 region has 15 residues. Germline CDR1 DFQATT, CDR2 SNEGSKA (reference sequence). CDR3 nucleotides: TGCAGTGCAGAGAAAGCCCTAGCAGGGGTCGGGGAGCTGTTTTTT. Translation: CSAEKALAGVGELFF.

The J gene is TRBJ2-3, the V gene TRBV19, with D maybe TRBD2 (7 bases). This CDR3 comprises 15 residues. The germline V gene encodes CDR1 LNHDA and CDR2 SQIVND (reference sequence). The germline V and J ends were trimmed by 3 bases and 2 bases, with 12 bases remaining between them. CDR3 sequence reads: CASSIGGLDTDTQYF. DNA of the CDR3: TGTGCCAGTAGTATCGGGGGGCTGGACACAGATACGCAGTATTTT.

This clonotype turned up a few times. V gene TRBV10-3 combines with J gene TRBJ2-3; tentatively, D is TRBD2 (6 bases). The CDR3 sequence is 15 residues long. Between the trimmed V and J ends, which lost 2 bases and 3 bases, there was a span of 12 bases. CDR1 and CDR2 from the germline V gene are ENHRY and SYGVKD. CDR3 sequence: CAISEVADKTDTQYF. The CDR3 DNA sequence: TGTGCCATCAGTGAGGTAGCGGATAAAACAGATACGCAGTATTTT.

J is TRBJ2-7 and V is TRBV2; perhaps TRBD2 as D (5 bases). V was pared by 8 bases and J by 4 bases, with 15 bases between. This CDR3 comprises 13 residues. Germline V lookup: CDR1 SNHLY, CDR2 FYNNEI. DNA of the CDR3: TGTGCCAGCCAAGAGGGCCCTCATTACGAGCAGTACTTC. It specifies CASQEGPHYEQYF. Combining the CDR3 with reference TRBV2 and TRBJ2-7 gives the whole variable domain EPEVTQTPSHQVTQMGQEVILRCVPISNHLYFYWYRQILGQKVEFLVSFYNNEISEKSEIFDDQFSVERPDGSNFTLKIRSTKLEDSAMYFCASQEGPHYEQYFGPGTRLTVT.

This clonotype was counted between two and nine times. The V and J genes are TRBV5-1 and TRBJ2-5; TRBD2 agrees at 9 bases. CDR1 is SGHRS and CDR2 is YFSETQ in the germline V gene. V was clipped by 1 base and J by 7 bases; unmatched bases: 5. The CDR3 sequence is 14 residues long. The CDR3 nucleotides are TGCGCCAGCAGCTTGCGACTAGCGGAAGGGACCCAGTACTTC. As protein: CASSLRLAEGTQYF.

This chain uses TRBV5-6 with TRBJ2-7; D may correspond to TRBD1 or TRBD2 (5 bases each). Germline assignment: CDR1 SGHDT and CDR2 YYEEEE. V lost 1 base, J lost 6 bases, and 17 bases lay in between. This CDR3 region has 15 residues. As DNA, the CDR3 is TGTGCCAGCAGCTTGAGATCCGGGACCCCCGTCGAGCAGTACTTC. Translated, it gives CASSLRSGTPVEQYF.

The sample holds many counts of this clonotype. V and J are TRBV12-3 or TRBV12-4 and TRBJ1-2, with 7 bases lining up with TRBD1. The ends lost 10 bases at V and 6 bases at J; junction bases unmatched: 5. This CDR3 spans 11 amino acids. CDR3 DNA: TGTGCCACGCGGGGACAGAATGGCTACACCTTC. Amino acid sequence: CATRGQNGYTF.

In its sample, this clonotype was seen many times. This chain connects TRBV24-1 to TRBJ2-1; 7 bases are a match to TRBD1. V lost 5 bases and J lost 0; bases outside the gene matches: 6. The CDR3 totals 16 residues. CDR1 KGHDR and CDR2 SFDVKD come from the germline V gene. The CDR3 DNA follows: TGTGCCACCAGTGGTGACAGGGCCAGCTCCTACAATGAGCAGTTCTTC. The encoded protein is CATSGDRASSYNEQFF.

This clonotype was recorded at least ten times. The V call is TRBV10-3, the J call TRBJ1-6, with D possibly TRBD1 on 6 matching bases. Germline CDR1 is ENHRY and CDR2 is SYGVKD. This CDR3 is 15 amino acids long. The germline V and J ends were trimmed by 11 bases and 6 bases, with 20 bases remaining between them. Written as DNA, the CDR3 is TGTGCCGCCAGTCCACAGGGAAACATTAATTCACCCCTCCACTTT. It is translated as CAASPQGNINSPLHF.

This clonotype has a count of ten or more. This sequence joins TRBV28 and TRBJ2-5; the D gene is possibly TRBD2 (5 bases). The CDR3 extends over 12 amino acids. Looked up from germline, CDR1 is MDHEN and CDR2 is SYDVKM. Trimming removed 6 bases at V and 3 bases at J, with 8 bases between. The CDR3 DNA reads TGTGCCAGCAGAGAGGGCAAAGAGACCCAGTACTTC. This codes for CASREGKETQYF.

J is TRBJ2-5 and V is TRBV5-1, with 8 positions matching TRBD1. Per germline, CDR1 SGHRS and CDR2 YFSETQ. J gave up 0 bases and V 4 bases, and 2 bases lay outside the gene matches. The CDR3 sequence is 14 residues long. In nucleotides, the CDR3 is TGCGCCAGCAGCCCACAGGGGGACCAAGAGACCCAGTACTTC. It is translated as CASSPQGDQETQYF.

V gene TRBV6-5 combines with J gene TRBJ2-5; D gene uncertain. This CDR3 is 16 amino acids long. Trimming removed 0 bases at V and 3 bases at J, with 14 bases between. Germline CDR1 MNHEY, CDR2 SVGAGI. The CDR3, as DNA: TGTGCCAGCAGTTACTCGTCGGCGGTCACAGAAGAGACCCAGTACTTC. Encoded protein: CASSYSSAVTEETQYF.

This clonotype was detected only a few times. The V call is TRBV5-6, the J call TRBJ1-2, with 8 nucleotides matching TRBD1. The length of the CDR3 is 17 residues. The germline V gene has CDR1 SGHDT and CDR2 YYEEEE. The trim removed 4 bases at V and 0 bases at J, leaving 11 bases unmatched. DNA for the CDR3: TGTGCCAGCAGCCTGCGACAGGGGCTAATAGCTAACTATGGCTACACCTTC. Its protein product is CASSLRQGLIANYGYTF.

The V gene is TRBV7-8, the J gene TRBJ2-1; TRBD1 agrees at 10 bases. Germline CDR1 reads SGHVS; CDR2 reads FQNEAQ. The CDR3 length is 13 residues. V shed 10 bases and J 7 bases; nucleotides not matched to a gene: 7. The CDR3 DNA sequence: TGTGCCACTGACAGGGGGCGAGGGAATGAGCAGTTCTTC. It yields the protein CATDRGRGNEQFF.

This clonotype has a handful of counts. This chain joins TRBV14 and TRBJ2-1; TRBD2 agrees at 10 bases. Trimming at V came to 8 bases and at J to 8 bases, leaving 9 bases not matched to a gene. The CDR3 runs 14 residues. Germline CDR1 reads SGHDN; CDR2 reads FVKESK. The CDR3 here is CASRIAGGRDEQFF. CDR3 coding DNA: TGTGCCAGCCGCATAGCGGGAGGCCGCGATGAGCAGTTCTTC.

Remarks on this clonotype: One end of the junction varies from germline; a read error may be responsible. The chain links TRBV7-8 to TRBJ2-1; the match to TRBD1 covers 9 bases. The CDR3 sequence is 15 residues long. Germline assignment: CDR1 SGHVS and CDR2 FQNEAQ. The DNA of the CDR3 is TGTGCCAGCAGTATCTTTGGACAGGGGCCTGGTGAGCATTTCTTC. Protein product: CASSIFGQGPGEHFF.

The CDR3 sequence: CASSTRGGRGEQFF. The CDR3 DNA reads TGTGCCAGCAGCACTCGGGGGGGCAGGGGTGAGCAGTTCTTC. The V gene is TRBV13, the J gene TRBJ2-1; 8 bases align to TRBD2. From germline, CDR1 is PRHDT and CDR2 FYEKMQ (reference sequence). After removal of 5 bases from V and 9 bases from J, the junction contained 9 bases not matched to a gene. The CDR3 consists of 14 residues. Complete variable domain (other parts from reference TRBV13 and TRBJ2-1): AAGVIQSPRHLIKEKRETATLKCYPIPRHDTVYWYQQGPGQDPQFLISFYEKMQSDKGSIPDRFSAQQFSDYHSELNMSSLELGDSALYFCASSTRGGRGEQFFGPGTRLTVL.

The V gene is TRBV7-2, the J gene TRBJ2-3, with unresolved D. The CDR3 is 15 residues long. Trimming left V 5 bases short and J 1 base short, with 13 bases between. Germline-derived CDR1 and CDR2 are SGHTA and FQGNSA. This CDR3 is CASSRTIAGTDTQYF. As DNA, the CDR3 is TGTGCCAGCAGCCGGACGATCGCAGGCACAGATACGCAGTATTTT.

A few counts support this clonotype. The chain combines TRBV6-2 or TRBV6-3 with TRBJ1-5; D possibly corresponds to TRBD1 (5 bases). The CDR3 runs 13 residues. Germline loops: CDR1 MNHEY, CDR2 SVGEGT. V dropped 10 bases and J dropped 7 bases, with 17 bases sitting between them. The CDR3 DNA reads TGTGCCACAAACCGGGACCTAGGGCAGCCCCAGCATTTT. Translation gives CATNRDLGQPQHF.